This T cell receptor beta chain derives from a study of CD8 T cells in ankylosing spondylitis. Study findings and constraints: In synovial fluid and blood from reactive arthritis, some motif variants were previously reported. Several highly homologous variants made up a TCR beta motif, and this motif appeared characteristic of ankylosing spondylitis blood.

Of note for this clonotype: The antigen remains unidentified.

From germline, CDR1 is SNHLY and CDR2 FYNNEI. This CDR3 is 13 amino acids long. The ends were cut back, 7 bases at V and 1 base at J, with 10 bases in the middle. Construction of TCR beta libraries was performed using quantitative 5'-RACE with molecular barcodes. TCRdb re-called the 5' RACE reads with MiXCR, one entry per CDR3 protein. The table records under 200,000 distinct CDR3 sequences, 9.5% to 10% of them present only once. The receptor comes from a female donor with ankylosing spondylitis or in good health (not recorded which). V is TRBV2 and J is TRBJ1-1; perhaps TRBD1 as D (6 bases). Sample: blood, either unsorted or a sorted T cell fraction (not recorded which). The chain's CDR3 is CASIPGANTEAFF. Here the CDR3 DNA reads TGTGCCAGCATCCCGGGGGCGAACACTGAAGCTTTCTTT. The whole variable domain, remainder taken from reference TRBV2 and TRBJ1-1, is EPEVTQTPSHQVTQMGQEVILRCVPISNHLYFYWYRQILGQKVEFLVSFYNNEISEKSEIFDDQFSVERPDGSNFTLKIRSTKLEDSAMYFCASIPGANTEAFFGQGTRLTVV.